This is a list of T cell receptor beta chains from one sample in a study of a mutant IDH1 vaccine in newly diagnosed glioma. TCRdb's table, derived via immunoSEQ multiplex PCR, lists solely in-frame clones and lacks some. The table records 30,000 or so clones, approximately 86% of them present only once. The specimen comprised PBMCs, sampled from a glioma patient treated with radiotherapy, temozolomide or both. Every receptor here comes from a woman between 35 and 50 years old with glioma. CDR3s leave out the opening cysteine and the closing phenylalanine or tryptophan.

>13|TRBV2
ASSDAGGSGNTIY
>14|TRBV4-1
ASSPTPGDLGGGYT
>13|TRBV2
ASSEGHAGGETQY
>13|TRBV15
ATSMYGSTRGTIY
>10|TRBV2
ASSELADTQY
>13|TRBV29-1
SARTTGIMNTEAF
>12|TRBV7-9
ASSLGEGFYGYT
>7|TRBV20-1
SAHQGAF
>11|TRBV5-1
ASSAGDVDEQY
>16|TRBV7-8
ASSLGRQGVGPNQPQH
>14|TRBV4-3
ASSQGGAGSRDTQY
>14|TRBV5-1
ASSLELAGHTGELF
>11|TRBV29-1
SVGGTSNTEAF
>11|TRBV7-2
ASSRRMNTEAF
>17|TRBV7-8
ASSSNPMMREGPQETQY
>12|TRBV7-8
ASSLNRDNYGYT
>11|TRBV6-5
ASSYSSNEKLF
>11|TRBV2
ASRGWYTGELF
>14|TRBV28
ASRIDGTGGNTEAF
>11|TRBV15
ATSLDRNYGYT
>9|TRBV29-1
SVGLTYEQY
>12|TRBV7-8
ASSPPRASYEQY
>15|TRBV5-1
ASSVGQGAPWNEKLF
>13|TRBV6-4
ASSDHDRVGYGYT
>10|TRBV6-1
ASSLHGNTIY
>14|TRBV4-1
ASSQGTGQGAEGYT
>9|TRBV30
AWSARDEAF
>14|TRBV19
ASSWRGLSSTDTQY
>15|TRBV5-1
ASSLNVGGAGSYEQY
>12|TRBV4-3
ASSQRTGFQPQH
>12|TRBV6-5
ASTALSGANVLT
>13|TRBV6-6
ATQPGGNSNQPQH
>13|TRBV6-6
ASSYPGDSSYEQY
>8|TRBV2
ASSATLAF
>11|TRBV18
ASSPSGIFEAF
>12|TRBV2
ASALDQEDYEQY
>9|TRBV7-9
ASSINYGYT
>9|TRBV30
AWSAENEQF
>13|TRBV19
ASSSRTSGSYEQY
>9|TRBV11-2
ASSPSDEQF
>11|TRBV30
AWRPDSYNEQF
>14|TRBV4-1
ASSQKGTGRNTEAF
>12|TRBV12-5
ASGPGQGLDTQY
>18|TRBV27
ASSSRLGQGASSGANVLT
>13|TRBV5-4
ASSPSRATGSPLH
>11|TRBV2
AKGGGMNTEAF
>13|TRBV6-5
ASSPGGGDSNEQF
>15|TRBV19
ASSMGGQQPMNTEAF
>13|TRBV5-6
ASSPQLGREDTQY
>11|TRBV2
ASSEEGNTEAF
>12|TRBV19
ASSSWGRNQPQH
>14|TRBV4-3
ASSQVVAVLGNEQF
>13|TRBV4-1
ASSQEGGRGNTIY
>14|TRBV4-3
ASSQEVGRGYYGYT